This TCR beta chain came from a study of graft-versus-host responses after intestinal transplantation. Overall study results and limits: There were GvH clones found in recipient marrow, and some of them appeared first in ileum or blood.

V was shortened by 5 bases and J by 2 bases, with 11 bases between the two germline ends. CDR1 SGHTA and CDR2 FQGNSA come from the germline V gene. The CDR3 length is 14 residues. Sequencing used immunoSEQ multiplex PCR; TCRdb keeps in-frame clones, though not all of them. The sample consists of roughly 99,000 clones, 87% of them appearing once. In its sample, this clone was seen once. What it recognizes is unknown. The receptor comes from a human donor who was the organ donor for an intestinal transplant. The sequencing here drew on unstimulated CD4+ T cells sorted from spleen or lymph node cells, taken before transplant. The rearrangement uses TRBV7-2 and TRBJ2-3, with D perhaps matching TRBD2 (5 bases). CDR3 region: CASSPGLPTDTQYF. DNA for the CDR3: TGTGCCAGCAGCCCCGGACTTCCCACAGATACGCAGTATTTT.